These T cell receptor beta chains were read from a single sample in a study of Graves' ophthalmopathy and Graves' hyperthyroidism. MiXCR was run by TCRdb on the multiplex PCR reads, yielding one entry per CDR3 protein. This sample carries 600,000 to 950,000 distinct CDR3 sequences, roughly 40% of them seen once, and the ten largest clones take 44%. The sample taken for sequencing was peripheral blood. The receptors come from an adult man with Graves' ophthalmopathy. CDR3s include the opening cysteine and the closing phenylalanine or tryptophan. D genes are given only for firm matches. Rows give clone size only sometimes, using once, few, many, or a class for an expanded clone.

many	-	TRBJ2-7	TRBV12-3/TRBV12-4	TGTGCCAGCAGTTTAGCGGGGAGTAACTACGAGCAGTACTTC	CASSLAGSNYEQYF
-	TRBD1	TRBJ2-3	TRBV25-1	TGTGCCAGCAGTGACTCGACAGGGGATAACACAGATACGCAGTATTTT	CASSDSTGDNTDTQYF
many	TRBD1	TRBJ1-1	TRBV20-1	TGCAGTGCGTACCACCCGGGACAGGTGAACACTGAAGCTTTCTTT	CSAYHPGQVNTEAFF
-	TRBD1	TRBJ1-2	TRBV2	TGTGCCAGCAGTTTTGGAGGACAGGGGTTCGATGGCTACACCTTC	CASSFGGQGFDGYTF
many	TRBD1	TRBJ1-2	TRBV7-9	TGTGCCAGCAGCTTGGGACAGGACTATGGCTACACCTTC	CASSLGQDYGYTF
many	-	TRBJ2-5	TRBV7-2	TGTGCCAGCAGCTTCGCCCCCAGGGAGACCCAGTACTTC	CASSFAPRETQYF
-	TRBD1	TRBJ2-7	TRBV2	TGTGCTAGCAGTTCAACCGGGACAGGGTTTTCCTACGAGCAGTACTTC	CASSSTGTGFSYEQYF
-	TRBD1	TRBJ1-6	TRBV9	TGTGCCAGCAGCCTAACGACCGGGACAGGGGGAAATTCACCCCTCCACTTT	CASSLTTGTGGNSPLHF
-	-	TRBJ1-5	TRBV20-1	TGCAGTGCTAGAAGCCCCGTGGGTGGCAATCAGCCCCAGCATTTT	CSARSPVGGNQPQHF
many	TRBD1	TRBJ1-5	TRBV2	TGTGCCAGCAGGAACCACAGGGGTGCAAGCAATCAGCCCCAGCATTTT	CASRNHRGASNQPQHF
few	TRBD1	TRBJ1-2	TRBV24-1	TGTGCCAGTAGTCCGCGGACAGGTCTGAGGGGCTACACCTTC	CASSPRTGLRGYTF
-	-	TRBJ2-3	TRBV10-1	TGCGCCAGCAGTGAGTCTAGGGCCCCCACAGATACGCAGTATTTT	CASSESRAPTDTQYF
-	-	TRBJ1-4	TRBV10-3	TGTGCCATCTCCGAGGGGGGGAACGGTGAAAAACTGTTTTTT	CAISEGGNGEKLFF
few	-	TRBJ2-7	TRBV14	TGTGCCAGCTCCGTCGTAGGGGACACTAGCTACGAGCAGTACTTC	CASSVVGDTSYEQYF
many	-	TRBJ2-7	TRBV29-1	TGCAGCGTTGAAGAACCGGGAAGGGGTGAGCAGTACTTC	CSVEEPGRGEQYF
many	-	TRBJ1-2	TRBV7-8	TGTGCCAGCCGTGGGCGGGGCAACTATGGCTACACCTTC	CASRGRGNYGYTF
-	-	TRBJ2-2	TRBV19	TGTGCCAGTAAATTGGGTTCAGGAAACACCGGGGAGCTGTTTTTT	CASKLGSGNTGELFF
-	-	TRBJ2-1	TRBV7-9	TGTGCCAGCAGCTTATCACTAGCCAGAGAGCGGTTCTTC	CASSLSLARERFF
-	TRBD1	TRBJ1-1	TRBV7-2	TGTGCCAGCAGCTTATCAGGGGGGCTGAAAACTGAAGCTTTCTTT	CASSLSGGLKTEAFF
many	-	TRBJ2-7	TRBV5-5	TGTGCCAGCAGCCAAAGTCGTGAGGGATGGACCTACGAGCAGTACTTC	CASSQSREGWTYEQYF
once	TRBD1	TRBJ1-4	TRBV10-3	TGTGCCTGGGGAAGGGCCCCGGGACAGGGCGAAAAACTGTTTTTT	CAWGRAPGQGEKLFF
-	-	TRBJ1-2	TRBV5-1	TGCGCCAGCAGCTTACAGCCTAACTATGGCTACACCTTC	CASSLQPNYGYTF
-	TRBD1	TRBJ1-2	TRBV2	TGTGCCAGCAGTAGGAAGGACAGGGACTATGGCTACACCTTC	CASSRKDRDYGYTF
many	TRBD1	TRBJ1-3	TRBV7-8	TGTGCCAGCAGCTTAGACCCCAGGGGGCGCGTTGGAAACACCATATATTTT	CASSLDPRGRVGNTIYF
many	TRBD2	TRBJ2-6	TRBV2	TGTGCCAGCGGATCCGGGGGGTCTGGGGCCAACGTCCTGACTTTC	CASGSGGSGANVLTF
-	-	TRBJ1-3	TRBV25-1	TGTGCCAGCAGGTCCGGACAAGGCACCACATATTTT	CASRSGQGTTYF